Sequencing of this T cell receptor beta chain was carried out in a study of blood T cell repertoires in COVID-19. V was pared by 2 bases and J by 13 bases, with 16 bases between. The CDR3 loop spans 13 amino acids. From germline, CDR1 is SGHDT and CDR2 YYEEEE. Measured with immunoSEQ multiplex PCR; TCRdb has only the in-frame clones, and not every one. This table holds about 94,000 clones, approximately 83% found once. The sequence was collected from a man aged 60 to 69 with acute or convalescent COVID-19. This chain uses TRBV5-6 with TRBJ2-1; tentatively, D is TRBD1 (6 bases). Input material: peripheral blood. The CDR3 is CASSFPFPGQQFF. The CDR3 DNA reads TGTGCCAGCAGCTTTCCCTTTCCGGGACAACAGTTCTTC.